These 26 T cell receptor beta chains were sequenced from one sample in a study of regulatory T cells in long-lasting Graves disease. Arm-PCR of CDR3 regions and iRepertoire HTBI primers were the basis on which TCR beta libraries were built. TCRdb fed the multiplex PCR reads into MiXCR, producing one record per CDR3 protein. The sample carries hundreds of thousands of distinct CDR3 sequences, roughly 15% recorded once. Documented time point: newly diagnosed GD, antithyroid drugs for less than 3 months. The TCR library used RNA extracted from PBMCs. These data are also associated with another study on T cells in Graves' hyperthyroidism and ophthalmopathy.

The material was peripheral blood mononuclear cells (PBMCs), obtained at new diagnosis, from a patient treated with antithyroid drugs. The receptors derive from a woman younger than 45 with Graves disease.

This clonotype was seen many times. The chain employs TRBV27 and TRBJ1-6, with no clear D. The CDR3 is 15 amino acids. V was pared by 5 bases and J by 7 bases, with 15 bases between. CDR1 and CDR2 (germline): MNHEY, SMNVEV (reference sequence). The CDR3 region has the DNA TGTGCCAGCAGTCCGGACCGCACGGCGAATTCACCCCTCCACTTT. Its translation is CASSPDRTANSPLHF.

This CDR3 reads CASSYSRAASGNTIYF. The DNA of the CDR3 is TGTGCCAGCAGTTACTCGAGAGCTGCCTCTGGAAACACCATATATTTT. V and J are TRBV6-5 and TRBJ1-3; D ambiguous. Deletions cut 0 bases from V and 0 bases from J, with 9 bases between. Germline CDR1 reads MNHEY; CDR2 reads SVGAGI. This CDR3 contains 16 residues.

This clonotype was observed at least ten times. This chain connects TRBV11-2 to TRBJ2-5, with D possibly being TRBD1 (6 bases). The CDR3 has 14 amino acids. The V and J ends lost 6 bases and 5 bases respectively, with 16 bases between them. Germline loops: CDR1 SGHAT, CDR2 FQNNGV. The CDR3 DNA reads TGTGCCAGCAGTTACTGGGGGCTCGGGGAGACCCAGTACTTC. It translates to CASSYWGLGETQYF.

The chain joins TRBV6-6 to TRBJ1-5; no clear D gene. The CDR3 consists of 13 residues. V was trimmed by 0 bases and J by 8 bases, leaving 8 bases between them. Germline assignment: CDR1 MNHNY and CDR2 SVGAGI (reference sequence). The chain's CDR3 is CASSYSPDEPQHF. As DNA, the CDR3 is TGTGCCAGCAGTTACTCGCCAGATGAGCCCCAGCATTTT.

In this sample, this clonotype turned up a few times. This chain joins TRBV20-1 and TRBJ1-4; 9 positions agree with TRBD1. Germline CDR1 and CDR2: DFQATT and SNEGSKA (reference sequence). This CDR3 contains 16 residues. The CDR3 region is CSAELIGTGKNEKLFF. The CDR3 nucleotides read TGCAGCGCCGAACTTATCGGGACAGGGAAAAATGAAAAACTGTTTTTT.

The rearrangement uses TRBV7-9 and TRBJ1-5; unclear D gene. Germline lookup yields CDR1 SEHNR and CDR2 FQNEAQ (reference sequence). There are 13 residues in the CDR3. Trimming stripped 1 base from V and 5 bases from J, with 6 bases between. As DNA, the CDR3 is TGTGCCAGCAGCTTAGACTATTATCAGCCCCAGCATTTT. Its translation: CASSLDYYQPQHF.

There are many counts of this clonotype. The V call is TRBV7-8, the J call TRBJ2-7, with TRBD1 identical over 7 bases. The CDR3 extends over 14 amino acids. The trim removed 3 bases at V and 2 bases at J, leaving 4 bases unmatched. Per the germline V gene, CDR1 is SGHVS and CDR2 is FQNEAQ. For the CDR3, the DNA is TGTGCCAGCAGCTTGAACAGGGGAACCTACGAGCAGTACTTC. Translating gives CASSLNRGTYEQYF.

The sample holds a few counts of this clonotype. The CDR3 sequence is CASSLISGMYNEQFF. The CDR3 nucleotides are TGCGCCAGCAGCTTGATCAGCGGGATGTACAATGAGCAGTTCTTC. This chain joins TRBV5-1 and TRBJ2-1; 7 nucleotides agree with TRBD2. J gave up 4 bases and V 1 base, and 5 bases lay outside the gene matches. From germline, CDR1 is SGHRS and CDR2 YFSETQ. The CDR3 has 15 residues.

In this sample, this clonotype turned up many times. CDR3 in amino acids: CASSYTGTGANTEAFF. The DNA for the CDR3 is TGTGCCAGCTCGTATACCGGGACAGGGGCCAACACTGAAGCTTTCTTT. The rearrangement uses TRBV18 and TRBJ1-1; 10 nucleotides align to TRBD1. Trimming took 6 bases from V and 2 from J; bases not matched to a gene: 9. CDR1 is KGHSH, CDR2 LQKENI, per germline. The CDR3 contains 16 residues. Together with reference TRBV18 and TRBJ1-1, the CDR3 gives the full variable domain: NAGVMQNPRHLVRRRGQEARLRCSPMKGHSHVYWYRQLPEEGLKFMVYLQKENIIDESGMPKERFSAEFPKEGPSILRIQQVVRGDSAAYFCASSYTGTGANTEAFFGQGTRLTVV.

This clonotype has a count of ten or more. The chain is built from TRBV28 and TRBJ2-7; perhaps D is TRBD1 or TRBD2 (6 bases each). In germline, CDR1 is MDHEN, CDR2 SYDVKM. V dropped 3 bases and J dropped 8 bases, with 14 bases sitting between them. The length of the CDR3 is 13 residues. Written as DNA, the CDR3 is TGTGCCAGCAGTTTCTTGACCGGGGGCCAGCAGTACTTC. It is translated as CASSFLTGGQQYF.

This clonotype was counted at least ten times. The rearrangement uses TRBV24-1 and TRBJ1-2, with D maybe TRBD1 (6 bases). The CDR3 extends over 13 amino acids. Germline V lookup: CDR1 KGHDR, CDR2 SFDVKD. The V and J ends lost 4 bases and 8 bases respectively, with 13 bases between them. The CDR3 sequence is CATSENREQGYTF. The CDR3 DNA follows: TGTGCCACCAGTGAGAACAGGGAACAAGGCTACACCTTC.

The genes are TRBV6-5 and TRBJ2-7, with D tentatively TRBD1 (5 bases). V dropped 8 bases and J dropped 12 bases, with 8 bases sitting between them. The CDR3 spans 8 residues. Germline CDR1 and CDR2: MNHEY and SVGAGI. The CDR3 DNA reads TGTGCCAGCGGGGCCGGGTACTTC. Translated, it gives CASGAGYF.

V is TRBV7-2 and J is TRBJ2-1, with 11 bases fitting TRBD2. The V gene's germline CDR1 is SGHTA and CDR2 FQGNSA. The CDR3 length is 13 residues. V was pared by 1 base and J by 14 bases, with 4 bases of the junction left unmatched. The CDR3 DNA is TGTGCCAGCAGCTTAGTACTAGCGGGAGCTAAGTTCTTC. Encoded protein: CASSLVLAGAKFF.

In regard to this clonotype: A read error is possible here, since a much larger clone lies one base away. The genes are TRBV6-1 and TRBJ1-1, with D perhaps matching TRBD1 (6 bases). The ends were cut back, 6 bases at V and 10 bases at J, with 15 bases in the middle. The length of the CDR3 is 12 residues. Per the germline V gene, CDR1 is MNHNS and CDR2 is SASEGT. CDR3: CASRPGQPGAFF. In nucleotides, the CDR3 is TGTGCCAGCAGGCCCGGACAGCCTGGAGCTTTCTTT.

CDR3: CASSRTLETQYF. In nucleotides, the CDR3 is TGTGCCAGCAGTAGGACCTTGGAGACCCAGTACTTC. V is TRBV12-3 or TRBV12-4 and J is TRBJ2-5; D is ambiguous. The CDR3 covers 12 residues. V lost 5 bases and J 5 bases, leaving 9 bases between the germline ends.

This clonotype appeared a few times. The chain employs TRBV15 and TRBJ2-3; TRBD2 aligns across 9 bases. From germline, CDR1 is LNHNV and CDR2 YYDKDF (reference sequence). The ends lost 1 base at V and 2 bases at J; junction bases unmatched: 7. The CDR3 sequence is 17 residues long. The CDR3 reads CATSRGPGLADTDTQYF. The CDR3 nucleotides read TGTGCCACCAGCAGAGGCCCGGGACTAGCAGACACAGATACGCAGTATTTT.

The chain recombines TRBV11-3 with TRBJ1-1; 9 nucleotides agree with TRBD1. The junction had 12 bases not matched to a gene; V was cut back by 6 bases and J by 4 bases. Germline CDR1 SGHNT, CDR2 YENEEA. This CDR3 region has 16 residues. The DNA for the CDR3 is TGTGCCAGCAGTCTGGGACAGGGAAGGGGCGGCACTGAAGCTTTCTTT. Its protein is CASSLGQGRGGTEAFF.

Concerning this clonotype itself: A read error is possible here, since a much larger clone lies one base away. The V gene is TRBV11-2, the J gene TRBJ2-1, with no clear D. The germline gives CDR1 SGHAT, CDR2 FQNNGV. With 7 bases removed from V and 4 bases from J, the gap between germline ends came to 11 bases. This CDR3 comprises 13 residues. The CDR3 is CASTPTGYNEQFF. Here the CDR3 DNA reads TGTGCCAGCACCCCGACCGGGTACAATGAGCAGTTCTTC. The full variable domain, with the rest looked up from reference TRBV11-2 and TRBJ2-1, is EAGVAQSPRYKIIEKRQSVAFWCNPISGHATLYWYQQILGQGPKLLIQFQNNGVVDDSQLPKDRFSAERLKGVDSTLKIQPAKLEDSAVYLCASTPTGYNEQFFGPGTRLTVL.

This clonotype appeared many times. This CDR3 reads CASSVQGGGFGYTF. DNA of the CDR3: TGTGCCAGCAGCGTGCAGGGCGGTGGGTTTGGCTACACCTTC. The rearrangement joins TRBV7-9 to TRBJ1-2; possibly TRBD1 for D (5 bases). The CDR3 is 14 amino acids. The V gene lost 5 bases and the J gene lost 7 bases, with 17 bases spanning the gap. Germline values: CDR1 SEHNR, CDR2 FQNEAQ (reference sequence). Full variable domain (remainder filled in from reference TRBV7-9 and TRBJ1-2): DTGVSQNPRHKITKRGQNVTFRCDPISEHNRLYWYRQTLGQGPEFLTYFQNEAQLEKSRLLSDRFSAERPKGSFSTLEIQRTEQGDSAMYLCASSVQGGGFGYTFGSGTRLTVV.

About this clonotype: It may be a read error: a sequence one base away is much more abundant. CDR3 coding DNA: TGTGCCAGCAGTTTAAGGACTAGCGGGAAAGGTGAGCGGTTCTTC. It codes for CASSLRTSGKGERFF. The chain links TRBV12-3 or TRBV12-4 to TRBJ2-1; 12 bases align to TRBD2. The length of the CDR3 is 15 residues.

This sequence joins TRBV20-1 and TRBJ2-5; TRBD2 aligns across 9 bases. Germline CDR1 and CDR2: DFQATT and SNEGSKA (reference sequence). This CDR3 comprises 15 residues. V gave up 0 bases and J gave up 9 bases; unmatched junction bases: 11. The chain's CDR3 is CSAREVASGANSQYF. The DNA for the CDR3 is TGCAGTGCTAGAGAAGTGGCTAGCGGGGCCAATTCCCAGTACTTC.

This clonotype was recorded at least ten times. The chain links TRBV5-1 to TRBJ2-1, with 14 bases identical to TRBD2. The germline gives CDR1 SGHRS, CDR2 YFSETQ. The length of the CDR3 is 16 residues. The V gene end was trimmed by 0 bases and the J gene end by 6 bases; junction bases not matched to a gene: 2. The CDR3 protein is CASSLDGLAGGNEQFF. CDR3 DNA: TGCGCCAGCAGCTTGGATGGACTAGCGGGGGGCAATGAGCAGTTCTTC.

The chain couples TRBV10-3 to TRBJ2-1; TRBD2 agrees at 7 bases. Germline CDR1 reads ENHRY; CDR2 reads SYGVKD. The V segment lost 6 bases and the J segment 1 base; nucleotides outside the gene matches: 6. The CDR3 has 15 amino acids. CDR3 loop: CAIRGGTGSYNEQFF. CDR3 nucleotides: TGTGCCATCAGGGGGGGGACTGGGTCCTACAATGAGCAGTTCTTC.

This clonotype was detected many times. The CDR3 bases are TGTGCCAGCACTTTAGCTGGGTGGTTGTTTTTT. Residues: CASTLAGWLFF. V is TRBV2 and J is TRBJ1-4, with D hard to call. Trimming took 7 bases from V and 15 from J, leaving 15 bases between them. This CDR3 spans 11 amino acids. Per germline, CDR1 SNHLY and CDR2 FYNNEI.

This clonotype was seen ten or more times. The J gene is TRBJ1-1, the V gene TRBV10-1, with D hard to call. Trimming removed 8 bases from V and 4 bases from J, with 11 bases in between. The length of the CDR3 is 12 residues. The germline gives CDR1 WNHNN, CDR2 SYGVQD (reference sequence). The CDR3 is CASGVSSTEAFF. The CDR3 region has the DNA TGCGCCAGCGGGGTAAGCTCCACTGAAGCTTTCTTT.

This rearrangement joins TRBV20-1 to TRBJ2-7; 8 positions match TRBD2. Trimming cost V 0 bases and J 5 bases; bases outside gene matches: 9. Germline V gene data show CDR1 as DFQATT and CDR2 as SNEGSKA (reference sequence). This CDR3 has 15 residues. Here the CDR3 reads CSARDPAGARDEQYF. The CDR3 nucleotides are TGCAGTGCTAGAGACCCAGCGGGGGCGAGAGACGAGCAGTACTTC.